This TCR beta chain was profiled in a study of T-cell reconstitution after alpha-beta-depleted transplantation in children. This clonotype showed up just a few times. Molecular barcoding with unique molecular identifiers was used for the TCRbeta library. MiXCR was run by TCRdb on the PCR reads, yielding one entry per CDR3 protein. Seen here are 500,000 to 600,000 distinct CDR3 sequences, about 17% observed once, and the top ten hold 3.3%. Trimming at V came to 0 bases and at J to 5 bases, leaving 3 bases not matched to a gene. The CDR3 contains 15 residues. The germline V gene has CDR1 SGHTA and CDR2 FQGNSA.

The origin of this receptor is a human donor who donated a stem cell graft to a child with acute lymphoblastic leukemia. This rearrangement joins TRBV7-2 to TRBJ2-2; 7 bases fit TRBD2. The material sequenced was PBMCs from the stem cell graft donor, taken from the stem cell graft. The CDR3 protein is CASSLAPGGTGELFF. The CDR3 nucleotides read TGTGCCAGCAGCTTAGCTCCCGGGGGGACCGGGGAGCTGTTTTTT.